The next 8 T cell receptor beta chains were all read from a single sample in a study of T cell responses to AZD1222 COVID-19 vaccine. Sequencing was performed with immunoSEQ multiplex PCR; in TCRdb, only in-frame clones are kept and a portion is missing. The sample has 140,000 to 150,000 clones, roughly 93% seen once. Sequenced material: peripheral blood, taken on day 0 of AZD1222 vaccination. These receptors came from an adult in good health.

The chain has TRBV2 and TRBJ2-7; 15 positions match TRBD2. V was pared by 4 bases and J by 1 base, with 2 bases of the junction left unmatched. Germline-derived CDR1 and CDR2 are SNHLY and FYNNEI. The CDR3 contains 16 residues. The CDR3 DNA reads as TGTGCCAGCAGTGGGGGACTAGCGGGAGGATCCTACGAGCAGTACTTC. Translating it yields CASSGGLAGGSYEQYF.

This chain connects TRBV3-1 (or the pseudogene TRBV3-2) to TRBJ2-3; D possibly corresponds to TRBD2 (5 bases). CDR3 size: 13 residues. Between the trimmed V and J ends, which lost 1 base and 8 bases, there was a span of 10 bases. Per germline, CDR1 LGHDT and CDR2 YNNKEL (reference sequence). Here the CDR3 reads CASSQGSGGTQYF. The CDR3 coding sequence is TGTGCCAGCAGCCAAGGATCTGGAGGTACGCAGTATTTT.

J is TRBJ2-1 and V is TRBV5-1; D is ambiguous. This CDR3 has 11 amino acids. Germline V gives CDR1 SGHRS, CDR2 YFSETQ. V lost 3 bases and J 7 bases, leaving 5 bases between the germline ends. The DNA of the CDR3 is TGCGCCAGCAGCTGGGGAAATGAGCAGTTCTTC. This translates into CASSWGNEQFF.

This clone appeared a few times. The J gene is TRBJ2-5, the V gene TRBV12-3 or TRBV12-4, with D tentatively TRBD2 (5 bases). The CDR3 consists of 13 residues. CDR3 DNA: TGTGCTACAAGACCGGGGTACGAAGAGACCCAGTACTTC. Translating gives CATRPGYEETQYF.

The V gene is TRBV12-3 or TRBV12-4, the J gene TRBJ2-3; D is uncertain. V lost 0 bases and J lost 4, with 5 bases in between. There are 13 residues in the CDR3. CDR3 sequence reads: CASSLAQADTQYF. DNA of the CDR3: TGTGCCAGCAGTTTAGCGCAGGCAGATACGCAGTATTTT.

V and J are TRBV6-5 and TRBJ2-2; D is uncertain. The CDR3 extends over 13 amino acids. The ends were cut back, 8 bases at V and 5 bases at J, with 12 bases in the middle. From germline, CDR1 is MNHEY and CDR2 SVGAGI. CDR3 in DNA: TGTGCCAGCTTCAAGGGTGGGACCGGGGAGCTGTTTTTT. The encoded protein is CASFKGGTGELFF.

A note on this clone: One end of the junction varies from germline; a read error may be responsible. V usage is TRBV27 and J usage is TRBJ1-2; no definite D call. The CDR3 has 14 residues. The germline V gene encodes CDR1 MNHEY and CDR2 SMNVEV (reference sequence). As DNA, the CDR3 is TGTGCCAGCGGTTTGAAGGGAGATCACTATGGCTACACCTTC. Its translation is CASGLKGDHYGYTF.

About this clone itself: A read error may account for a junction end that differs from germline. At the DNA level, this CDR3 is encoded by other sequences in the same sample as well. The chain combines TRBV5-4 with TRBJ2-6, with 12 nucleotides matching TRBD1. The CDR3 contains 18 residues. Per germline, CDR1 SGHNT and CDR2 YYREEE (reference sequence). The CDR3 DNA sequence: TGTGCCAGCAGACTGGGACAGGGGGCGATGGCTGGAGCCAACGTCCTGACTTTC. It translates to CASRLGQGAMAGANVLTF.